The table lists the clone carrying this TCR beta chain with a count of one. Its antigen is as yet unknown. This record comes from a study of shared clonotypes between healthy human individuals. CDR3 length: 12 residues. In germline, CDR1 is MDHEN, CDR2 SYDVKM. V gave up 7 bases and J gave up 0 bases, with 7 bases separating them. Profiled with immunoSEQ multiplex PCR; TCRdb holds only in-frame clones, not every one. The sample consists of about 1.4 million clones, around 97% of them appearing once. Study-wide findings and caveats: Among donors, the sharing of clonotypes was expected to be influenced by sequencing depth.

The chain joins TRBV28 to TRBJ2-7; D is unresolved. The sequenced material came from naive CD4+ T cells sorted from blood. The subset denotes: CD45RA+ positively selected. The sequence was collected from a man in his thirties or forties in good health. The CDR3 DNA sequence: TGTGCCAGCACCTCGAGCTCCTACGAGCAGTACTTC. It codes for CASTSSSYEQYF.